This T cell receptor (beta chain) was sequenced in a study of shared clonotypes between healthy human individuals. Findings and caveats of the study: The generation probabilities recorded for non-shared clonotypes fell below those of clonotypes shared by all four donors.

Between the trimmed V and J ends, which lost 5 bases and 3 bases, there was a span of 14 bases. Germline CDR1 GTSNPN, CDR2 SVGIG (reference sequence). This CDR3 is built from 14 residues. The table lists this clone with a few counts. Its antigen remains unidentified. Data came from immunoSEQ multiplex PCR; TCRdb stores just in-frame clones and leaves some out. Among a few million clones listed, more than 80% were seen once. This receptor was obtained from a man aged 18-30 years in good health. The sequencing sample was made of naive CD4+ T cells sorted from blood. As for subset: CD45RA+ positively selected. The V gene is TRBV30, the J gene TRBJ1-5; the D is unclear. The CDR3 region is CAWAEQSYNQPQHF. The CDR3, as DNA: TGTGCCTGGGCAGAACAGTCTTACAATCAGCCCCAGCATTTT. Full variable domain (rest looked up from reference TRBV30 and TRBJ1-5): SQTIHQWPATLVQPVGSPLSLECTVEGTSNPNLYWYRQAAGRGLQLLFYSVGIGQISSEVPQNLSASRPQDRQFILSSKKLLLSDSGFYLCAWAEQSYNQPQHFGDGTRLSIL.